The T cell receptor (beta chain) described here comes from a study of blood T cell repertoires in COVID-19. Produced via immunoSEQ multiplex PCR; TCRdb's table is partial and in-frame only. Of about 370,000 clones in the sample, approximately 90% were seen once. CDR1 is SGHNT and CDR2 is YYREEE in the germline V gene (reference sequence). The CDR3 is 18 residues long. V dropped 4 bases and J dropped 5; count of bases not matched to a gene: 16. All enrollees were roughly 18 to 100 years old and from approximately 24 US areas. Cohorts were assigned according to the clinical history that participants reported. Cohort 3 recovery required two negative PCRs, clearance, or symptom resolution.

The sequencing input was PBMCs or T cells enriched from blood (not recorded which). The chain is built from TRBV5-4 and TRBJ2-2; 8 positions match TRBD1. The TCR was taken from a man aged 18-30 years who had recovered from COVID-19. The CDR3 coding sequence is TGTGCCAGCAGCCTTCCGACAGGGGAGGCCGAGGTAACCGGGGAGCTGTTTTTT. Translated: CASSLPTGEAEVTGELFF. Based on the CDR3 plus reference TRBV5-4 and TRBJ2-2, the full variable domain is ETGVTQSPTHLIKTRGQQVTLRCSSQSGHNTVSWYQQALGQGPQFIFQYYREEENGRGNFPPRFSGLQFPNYSSELNVNALELDDSALYLCASSLPTGEAEVTGELFFGEGSRLTVL.